The 22 T cell receptor beta chains in this list originate from one sample, sequenced in a study of CD8 T cells in ankylosing spondylitis. Overall study findings and caveats: Among TCR beta sequences, a motif of eight highly homologous variants appeared characteristic of ankylosing spondylitis blood.

TCRdb redid the calling of the 5' RACE reads with MiXCR, one entry per CDR3 protein. The table has over 450,000 distinct CDR3 sequences, about 12% seen once. Their cognate antigens are unknown. Sequencing input: blood, either unsorted or a sorted T cell fraction (not recorded which). These receptors originate from a male donor with ankylosing spondylitis.

The gene calls are TRBV6-1 and TRBJ2-7; D might be TRBD1 (6 bases). This CDR3 comprises 15 residues. V dropped 6 bases and J dropped 3 bases, with 18 bases sitting between them. The germline V gene encodes CDR1 MNHNS and CDR2 SASEGT. The CDR3 DNA sequence: TGTGCCAGCAGCTTGGGACAATCCCGAGGCTACGAGCAGTACGTC. As protein: CASSLGQSRGYEQYV.

This chain links TRBV3-1 with TRBJ2-3, with 8 bases that match TRBD2. The length of the CDR3 is 16 residues. Trimming removed 3 bases from V and 3 bases from J; junction bases left unmatched: 8. Per the germline V gene, CDR1 is LGHDT and CDR2 is YNNKEL (reference sequence). The CDR3 nucleotides read TGTGCCAGCAGCCACACCAGCGGGAGAGGTACAGATACGCAGTATTTT. Its translation: CASSHTSGRGTDTQYF.

This chain links TRBV6-2 or TRBV6-3 with TRBJ1-1, with 8 bases matching TRBD1. The CDR3 has 14 residues. J gave up 7 bases and V 5 bases, and 9 bases lay outside the gene matches. Germline loops: CDR1 MNHEY, CDR2 SVGEGT. CDR3 amino acids: CASSLYAGGFEAFF. In nucleotides, the CDR3 is TGTGCCAGCAGTCTGTACGCAGGGGGCTTTGAAGCTTTCTTT.

The chain recombines TRBV7-2 with TRBJ2-1; 7 bases map to TRBD2. This CDR3 has 17 amino acids. Germline V CDR1 and CDR2: SGHTA, FQGNSA. The J segment lost 4 bases and the V segment lost 5 bases, leaving 14 bases of the junction unmatched. CDR3 loop: CASSRADLYGGYNEQFF. CDR3 nucleotide sequence: TGTGCCAGCAGCCGGGCTGACTTATACGGGGGGTACAATGAGCAGTTCTTC.

This chain connects TRBV14 to TRBJ2-1; TRBD2 matches at 13 bases. The J segment lost 9 bases and the V segment lost 6 bases, leaving 5 bases of the junction unmatched. Germline V gene data show CDR1 as SGHDN and CDR2 as FVKESK. The CDR3 is 14 residues long. The chain's CDR3 is CASRGTSGKGEQFF. CDR3 DNA sequence: TGTGCCAGCAGGGGGACTAGCGGGAAAGGTGAGCAGTTCTTC. Complete variable domain (other parts from reference TRBV14 and TRBJ2-1): EAGVTQFPSHSVIEKGQTVTLRCDPISGHDNLYWYRRVMGKEIKFLLHFVKESKQDESGMPNNRFLAERTGGTYSTLKVQPAELEDSGVYFCASRGTSGKGEQFFGPGTRLTVL.

This clonotype was counted a few times. The gene calls are TRBV12-3 or TRBV12-4 and TRBJ1-5; D perhaps matches TRBD1 (5 bases). Deletions cut 1 base from V and 0 bases from J, with 13 bases between. The CDR3 has 17 amino acids. CDR3 amino acids: CASSLGGAPNSNQPQHF. In nucleotides, the CDR3 is TGTGCCAGCAGTTTAGGAGGGGCGCCGAATAGCAATCAGCCCCAGCATTTT.

The gene calls are TRBV15 and TRBJ2-1, with 7 nucleotides matching TRBD2. CDR3 length: 18 amino acids. With 0 bases clipped from V and 1 base from J, the junction kept 9 bases outside the gene matches. Germline V lookup: CDR1 LNHNV, CDR2 YYDKDF (reference sequence). CDR3 nucleotide sequence: TGTGCCACCAGCAGAGATCAAAGGCGGGAGTTATCCTACAATGAGCAGTTCTTC. It encodes CATSRDQRRELSYNEQFF. Based on the CDR3 plus reference TRBV15 and TRBJ2-1, the full variable domain is DAMVIQNPRYQVTQFGKPVTLSCSQTLNHNVMYWYQQKSSQAPKLLFHYYDKDFNNEADTPDNFQSRRPNTSFCFLDIRSPGLGDTAMYLCATSRDQRRELSYNEQFFGPGTRLTVL.

The chain combines TRBV20-1 with TRBJ2-2; the D is unclear. This CDR3 contains 13 residues. The V gene's germline CDR1 is DFQATT and CDR2 SNEGSKA (reference sequence). The V gene lost 5 bases and the J gene lost 1 base, with 8 bases spanning the gap. CDR3 sequence: CSALDRNTGELFF. CDR3 in DNA: TGCAGTGCTTTGGACCGGAACACCGGGGAGCTGTTTTTT.

This clonotype was seen more than once but under ten times. The chain employs TRBV6-5 and TRBJ2-1; 7 positions match TRBD2. The CDR3 is made up of 11 amino acids. Germline loops: CDR1 MNHEY, CDR2 SVGAGI. V shed 6 bases, J shed 13 bases, and the junction held 6 bases outside the gene matches. CDR3 loop: CASSQGGSQFF. The DNA for the CDR3 is TGTGCCAGCAGCCAGGGCGGGAGTCAGTTCTTC.

The chain joins TRBV29-1 to TRBJ1-2; D might be TRBD1 (5 bases). CDR1 SQVTM and CDR2 ANQGSEA come from the germline V gene. The CDR3 totals 11 residues. The V and J ends lost 5 bases and 8 bases respectively, with 12 bases between them. In nucleotides, the CDR3 is TGCAGCGTTCGATTGGGGGACGGCTACACCTTC. Translated, it gives CSVRLGDGYTF.

V usage is TRBV12-3 or TRBV12-4 and J usage is TRBJ1-6; TRBD1 is a possible D gene (5 bases). The ends were cut back, 1 base at V and 7 bases at J, with 17 bases in the middle. This CDR3 spans 17 amino acids. The CDR3, as DNA: TGTGCCAGCAGTTTAGGGTGGCAGGGAGGTTGGAATTCACCCCTCCACTTT. Amino acids: CASSLGWQGGWNSPLHF.

The CDR3 sequence: CASSLAGLAFEQFF. As DNA, the CDR3 is TGTGCCAGCAGCTTAGCTGGACTAGCTTTTGAGCAGTTCTTC. The rearrangement links TRBV7-2 to TRBJ2-1, with 8 bases fitting TRBD2. Germline V gene sequence: CDR1 SGHTA, CDR2 FQGNSA. Germline trimming cut 0 bases from V and 9 bases from J; bases unmatched to any gene: 4. This CDR3 region has 14 residues.

This clonotype was detected only a few times. The gene calls are TRBV10-3 and TRBJ2-7; D tentatively fits TRBD1 or TRBD2 (5 bases each). This CDR3 is 14 amino acids long. V was cut by 3 bases and J by 7 bases, with 16 bases left in between. Looked up from germline, CDR1 is ENHRY and CDR2 is SYGVKD. The DNA for the CDR3 is TGTGCCATCAGTGACCTTGGGACCACGGGTGAGCAGTACGTC. Translation gives CAISDLGTTGEQYV.

This clonotype was detected a few times. This rearrangement joins TRBV29-1 to TRBJ1-2, with TRBD1 as a possible D gene (5 bases). CDR1 and CDR2 from the germline V gene are SQVTM and ANQGSEA. The V end lost 6 bases, the J end lost 8 bases, and 13 bases lay between the germline ends. The CDR3 runs 11 residues. CDR3 bases: TGCAGCGTACTCCGGGACGAGGGCTACACCTTC. Its protein is CSVLRDEGYTF.

This clonotype was found a few times. The chain carries TRBV25-1 and TRBJ2-7; maybe TRBD2 (5 bases). Germline V gene sequence: CDR1 MGHDK, CDR2 SYGVNS. Trimming shortened V by 3 bases and J by 4 bases, and 19 bases separated the two germline ends. The CDR3 extends over 16 amino acids. The CDR3 spells CASSDPAAGRDYEQYF. CDR3 bases: TGTGCCAGCAGTGACCCCGCCGCCGGACGGGATTACGAGCAGTACTTC.

This clonotype was observed a handful of times. The genes are TRBV3-1 and TRBJ2-1, with 8 bases matching TRBD2. Unmatched junction bases numbered 9, after V lost 1 base and J lost 7 bases. The CDR3 contains 16 residues. Germline lookup yields CDR1 LGHDT and CDR2 YNNKEL (reference sequence). CDR3: CASSQGISGISNEQFF. For the CDR3, the DNA is TGTGCCAGCAGCCAAGGAATTAGCGGGATATCGAATGAGCAGTTCTTC.

This clonotype came up a few times. This chain connects TRBV20-1 to TRBJ2-3, with TRBD2 matching over 16 bases. Trimming cost V 0 bases and J 6 bases; bases outside gene matches: 6. The CDR3 extends over 17 amino acids. Germline CDR1 reads DFQATT; CDR2 reads SNEGSKA (reference sequence). DNA for the CDR3: TGCAGTGCTAGAGATCCGGGACTAGCGGGAGGGCCGGATACGCAGTATTTT. This encodes CSARDPGLAGGPDTQYF.

A few counts support this clonotype. This chain connects TRBV28 to TRBJ1-5; a possible D gene is TRBD1 (6 bases). The V and J ends lost 11 bases and 11 bases respectively, with 22 bases between them. The length of the CDR3 is 13 residues. The V gene's germline CDR1 is MDHEN and CDR2 SYDVKM. The CDR3 loop is CAGRTAGFGSQHF. The DNA for the CDR3 is TGTGCCGGACGGACAGCGGGCTTTGGGTCCCAGCATTTT.

This clonotype occurred a few times. The gene calls are TRBV20-1 and TRBJ2-1, with 8 bases matching TRBD1. The germline V gene encodes CDR1 DFQATT and CDR2 SNEGSKA (reference sequence). Trimming cost V 8 bases and J 3 bases; bases outside gene matches: 6. The CDR3 is 13 amino acids. The CDR3 loop is CSPTGTGYNEQFF. CDR3 nucleotide sequence: TGCAGTCCGACCGGGACAGGCTACAATGAGCAGTTCTTC.

This clonotype was seen many times. The chain carries TRBV5-1 and TRBJ2-5, with TRBD2 as a possible D gene (5 bases). The germline V gene encodes CDR1 SGHRS and CDR2 YFSETQ. The length of the CDR3 is 13 residues. Trimming cost V 4 bases and J 5 bases, with 12 bases left between them. CDR3 in amino acids: CASSLGLGETQYF. CDR3 in DNA: TGCGCCAGCAGCCTCGGACTTGGGGAGACCCAGTACTTC.

This clonotype was counted at least ten times. The J gene is TRBJ1-1, the V gene TRBV6-6; 7 bases fit TRBD1. Trimming removed 6 bases from V and 4 bases from J; junction bases left unmatched: 5. This CDR3 contains 13 residues. Germline loops: CDR1 MNHNY, CDR2 SVGAGI (reference sequence). The CDR3 loop reads CASREGASTEAFF. The CDR3 DNA is TGTGCCAGCAGGGAGGGGGCCAGCACTGAAGCTTTCTTT.

The sample holds a few counts of this clonotype. The gene calls are TRBV20-1 and TRBJ2-3; 9 nucleotides match TRBD2. Germline CDR1 reads DFQATT; CDR2 reads SNEGSKA (reference sequence). The J segment lost 5 bases and the V segment lost 5 bases, leaving 2 bases of the junction unmatched. The CDR3 totals 12 residues. CDR3 nucleotides: TGCAGTGCTCGGACTAGCGTAGATACGCAGTATTTT. Translated, it gives CSARTSVDTQYF.